This T cell receptor (beta chain) was sequenced in a study of shared clonotypes between healthy human individuals. Genomic DNA from each subset was divided evenly over several immunoSEQ plates. Repertoires were generated with immunoSEQ multiplex PCR, while TCRdb's copy carries only in-frame clones and drops some. The sample contains about 2.1 million clones, about 93% of which appear only once. Naive CD8 cells lacked CD45RO, underwent positive selection for CCR7 and left out terminally differentiated effector memory CD45RA+ cells. With respect to this clone: One end of the junction is discordant with germline, which a read error may explain.

CDR1 and CDR2 from the germline V gene are SQVTM and ANQGSEA. The CDR3 has 17 residues. The chain joins TRBV29-1 to TRBJ2-2; 9 positions agree with TRBD2. Material for sequencing was naive CD8+ T cells from PBMCs. This TCR was recovered from a man younger than 35 in good health. Some clones in this sample may be carry-over from other donors' samples. CDR3 nucleotide sequence: TGCAGCGCAAGGGGACTAGCTAGGGTGGCTAACAGCGGGGAGCTGTTTTTT. It translates to CSARGLARVANSGELFF.